This T cell receptor beta chain appears in the sequencing data of a study of cytomegalovirus exposure and HLA in healthy donors (dated by TCRdb to between 2016 and 2019). The study in broad terms: A later analysis indicated that the 120 validation repertoires were generated on the platform also employed for the approximately 700 repertoires of the first cohort. The aim of the study was to test whether cataloging public T cell receptors could identify signatures of past pathogen exposure. Along with the approximately 700-subject first cohort, a separate validation cohort of 120 different subjects was used. High-throughput TCR immunosequencing, statistical association of individual TCRs with disease status, and machine learning were combined to predict cytomegalovirus infection status. Study-wide findings and limitations: Most TCR sequences were observed very rarely across donors, whereas some public TCRs were present in many individuals. A later analysis lacked HLA typing for the validation cohort, so it scored co-occurrence in that cohort across all 110 or so repertoires. In a later analysis, TCRs clustered in the first cohort were found to also tend to co-occur in the 100 to 150 validation repertoires, with 90% to 95% of cluster scores above 0. In the study, some 160 TCR beta chains were listed as associated with cytomegalovirus. Three of the identified cytomegalovirus-associated TCR beta chains were confirmed in vitro to be specific for cytomegalovirus antigens. In both the original and validation cohorts, the classifier was reported to diagnose cytomegalovirus status with high specificity and sensitivity. According to the authors, the approach could potentially be generalized to other disease states and immunological phenotypes.

Concerning this clone: There is no known antigen for this receptor. The input lacks base qualities; no much larger clone sits a single base away.

Libraries were constructed by the immunoSEQ multiplex PCR assay. On the authors' methods: A statistical classification framework was built for diagnosing cytomegalovirus status from the catalog of TCR beta chain sequences. TCRdb mirrors the immuneACCESS table, restricted to in-frame sequences. Some clones are absent from its copies; in checked studies, under half trace to an unresolved V gene, and the reason for the others is unknown. V and J calls and clone size are given by that table; D and trimming were obtained from the DNA. The sample table lists about 130,000 clones, 85% to 95% of them with a count of one. The top ten clonotypes cover under 1.5% of the sample. There are 14 amino acids in the CDR3, from cysteine to phenylalanine inclusive. Kept here is only the CDR3 DNA, which spans 42 bases and is read in frame from base 1. According to the germline V gene, CDR1 reads MGHDK and CDR2 reads SYGVNS. The trim is 3 bases for V and 3 bases for J, with a gap of 9 bases between the germline ends.

The donors were included in the validation cohort of some 120 subjects, a group kept apart from the approximately 700-subject first cohort. This chain joins TRBV25-1 to TRBJ2-1, with TRBD1 perhaps the D gene, on 6 matching bases. The clonotype comes from a woman aged 18-29 years in good health and CMV-seronegative. Sequenced: PBMCs. For the CDR3, the sequence is CASSDLDSYNEQFF. The bases read TGTGCCAGCAGTGATTTGGACAGCTACAATGAGCAGTTCTTC.